This TCR beta chain was identified during a study of human T cells and chemical hapten exposure. The time point: patch test 1, 2 weeks after DPC sensitization. Stated treatment: therapeutic diphenylcyclopropenone sensitization with weekly scalp DPC. Germline V gene data show CDR1 as MRHNA and CDR2 as SNTAGT. The CDR3 loop spans 13 amino acids. V was pared by 4 bases and J by 6 bases, with 10 bases between. TCRdb re-derived calls from the RACE reads in MiXCR, one entry per CDR3 protein. Of tens of thousands of distinct CDR3 sequences listed, 9% to 12% were seen once; the top ten hold around 1.5%. This clonotype occurred many times.

V is TRBV6-4 and J is TRBJ1-5, with D hard to call. This specimen was whole blood, taken in connection with sensitization to the hapten diphenylcyclopropenone (DPC). This clonotype was obtained from a woman aged 50 to 60 with alopecia areata. Some clones in this sample may be carry-over from other donors' samples. The CDR3 DNA follows: TGTGCCAGCAGTGGTCAGGCAGGTCAGCCCCAGCATTTT. Encoded protein: CASSGQAGQPQHF.